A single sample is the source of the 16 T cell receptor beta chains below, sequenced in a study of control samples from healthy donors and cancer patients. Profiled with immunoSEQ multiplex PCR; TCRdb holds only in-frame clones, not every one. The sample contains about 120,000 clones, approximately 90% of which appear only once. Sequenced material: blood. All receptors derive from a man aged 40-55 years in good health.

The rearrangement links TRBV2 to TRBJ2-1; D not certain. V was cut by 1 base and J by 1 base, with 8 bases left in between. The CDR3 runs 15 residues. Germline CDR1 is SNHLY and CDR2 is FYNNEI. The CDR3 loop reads CASSEVGGSYNEQFF. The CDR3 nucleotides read TGTGCCAGCAGTGAAGTCGGTGGGTCCTACAATGAGCAGTTCTTC.

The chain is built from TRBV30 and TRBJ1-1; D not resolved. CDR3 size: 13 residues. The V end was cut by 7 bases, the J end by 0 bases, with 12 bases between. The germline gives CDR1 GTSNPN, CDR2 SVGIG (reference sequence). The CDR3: CAYTPTMNTEAFF. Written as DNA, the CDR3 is TGTGCCTACACCCCGACGATGAACACTGAAGCTTTCTTT.

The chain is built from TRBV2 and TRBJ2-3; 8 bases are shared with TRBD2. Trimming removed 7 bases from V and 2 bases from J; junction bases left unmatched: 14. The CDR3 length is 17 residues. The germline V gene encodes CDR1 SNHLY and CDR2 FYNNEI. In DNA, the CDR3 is TGTGCCAGCAAACTACGGACTAGCCCCCACCTCACAGATACGCAGTATTTT. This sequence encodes CASKLRTSPHLTDTQYF. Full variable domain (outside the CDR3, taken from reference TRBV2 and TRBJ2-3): EPEVTQTPSHQVTQMGQEVILRCVPISNHLYFYWYRQILGQKVEFLVSFYNNEISEKSEIFDDQFSVERPDGSNFTLKIRSTKLEDSAMYFCASKLRTSPHLTDTQYFGPGTRLTVL.

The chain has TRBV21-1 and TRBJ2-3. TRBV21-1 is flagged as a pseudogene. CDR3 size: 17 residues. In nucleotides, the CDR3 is TGTGCCAGCAGCAAAAAGGTTCGGGGGCTGAGAACAGATACGCAGTATTTT. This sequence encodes CASSKKVRGLRTDTQYF.

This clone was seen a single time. DNA for the CDR3: TGCGCCAGCAGCTTGGATGCTATACTCTCCGGGGAGCTGTTTTTT. This translates into CASSLDAILSGELFF. The chain carries TRBV5-1 and TRBJ2-2; D is undetermined. V was cut by 0 bases and J by 6 bases, with 12 bases left in between. The CDR3 length is 15 residues. The germline gives CDR1 SGHRS, CDR2 YFSETQ.

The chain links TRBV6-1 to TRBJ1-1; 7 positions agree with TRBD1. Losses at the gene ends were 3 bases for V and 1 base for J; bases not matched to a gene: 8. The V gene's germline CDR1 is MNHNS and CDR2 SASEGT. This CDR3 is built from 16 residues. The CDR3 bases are TGTGCCAGCAGTGAGCGTTTGACAGGGACGAACACTGAAGCTTTCTTT. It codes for CASSERLTGTNTEAFF.

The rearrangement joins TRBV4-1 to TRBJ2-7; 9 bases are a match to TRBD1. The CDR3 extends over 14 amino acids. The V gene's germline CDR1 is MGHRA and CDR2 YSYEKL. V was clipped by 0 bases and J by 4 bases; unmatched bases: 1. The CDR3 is CASSQEDRGYEQYF. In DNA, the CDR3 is TGCGCCAGCAGCCAAGAGGACAGGGGTTACGAGCAGTACTTC.

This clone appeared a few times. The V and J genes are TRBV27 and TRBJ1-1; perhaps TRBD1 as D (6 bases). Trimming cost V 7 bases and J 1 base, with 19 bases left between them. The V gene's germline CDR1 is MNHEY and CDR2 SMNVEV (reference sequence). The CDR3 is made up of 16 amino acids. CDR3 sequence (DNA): TGTGCCAGCACACGGCAGGGGTTTATTCAGAACACTGAAGCTTTCTTT. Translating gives CASTRQGFIQNTEAFF.

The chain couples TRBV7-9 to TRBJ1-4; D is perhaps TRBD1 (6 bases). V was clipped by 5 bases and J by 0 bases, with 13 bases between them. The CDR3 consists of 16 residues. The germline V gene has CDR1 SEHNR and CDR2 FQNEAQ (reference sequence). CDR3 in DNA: TGTGCCAGCAGCCCCGGACAGATTTCAACTAATGAAAAACTGTTTTTT. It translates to CASSPGQISTNEKLFF.

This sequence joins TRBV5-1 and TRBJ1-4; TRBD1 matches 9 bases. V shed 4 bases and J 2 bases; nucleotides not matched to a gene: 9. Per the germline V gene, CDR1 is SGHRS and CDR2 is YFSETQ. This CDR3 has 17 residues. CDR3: CASSAPGTGSTNEKLFF. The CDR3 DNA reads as TGCGCCAGCAGCGCACCGGGGACAGGGAGTACTAATGAAAAACTGTTTTTT. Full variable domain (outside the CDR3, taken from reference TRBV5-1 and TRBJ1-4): KAGVTQTPRYLIKTRGQQVTLSCSPISGHRSVSWYQQTPGQGLQFLFEYFSETQRNKGNFPGRFSGRQFSNSRSEMNVSTLELGDSALYLCASSAPGTGSTNEKLFFGSGTQLSVL.

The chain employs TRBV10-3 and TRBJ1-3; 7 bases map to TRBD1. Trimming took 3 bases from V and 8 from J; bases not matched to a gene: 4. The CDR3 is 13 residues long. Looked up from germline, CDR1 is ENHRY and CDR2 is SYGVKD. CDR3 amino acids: CAISDDREHTIYF. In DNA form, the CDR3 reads TGTGCCATCAGTGACGACAGGGAGCACACCATATATTTT.

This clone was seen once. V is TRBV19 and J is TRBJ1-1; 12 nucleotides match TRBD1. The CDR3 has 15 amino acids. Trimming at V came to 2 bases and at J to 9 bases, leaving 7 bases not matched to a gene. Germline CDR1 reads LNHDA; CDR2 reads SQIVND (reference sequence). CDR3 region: CASSITGTGGLKAFF. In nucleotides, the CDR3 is TGTGCCAGTAGTATAACCGGGACAGGGGGCTTAAAAGCTTTCTTT.

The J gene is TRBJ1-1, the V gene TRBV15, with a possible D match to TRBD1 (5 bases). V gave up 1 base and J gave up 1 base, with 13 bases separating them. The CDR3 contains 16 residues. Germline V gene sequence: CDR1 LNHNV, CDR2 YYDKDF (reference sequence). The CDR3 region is CATSRGQGFRNTEAFF. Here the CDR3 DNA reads TGTGCCACCAGCAGAGGCCAGGGTTTTCGGAACACTGAAGCTTTCTTT.

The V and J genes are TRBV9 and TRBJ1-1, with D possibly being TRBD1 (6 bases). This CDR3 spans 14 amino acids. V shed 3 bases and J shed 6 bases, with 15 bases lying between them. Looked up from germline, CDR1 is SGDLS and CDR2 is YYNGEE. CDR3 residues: CASSGRTGISEAFF. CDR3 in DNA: TGTGCCAGCAGCGGCCGAACAGGGATCTCTGAAGCTTTCTTT.

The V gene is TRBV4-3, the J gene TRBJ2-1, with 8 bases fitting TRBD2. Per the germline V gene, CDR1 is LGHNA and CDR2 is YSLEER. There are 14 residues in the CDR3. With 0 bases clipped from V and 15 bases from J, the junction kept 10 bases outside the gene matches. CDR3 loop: CASSQEYSGVIRFF. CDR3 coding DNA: TGCGCCAGCAGCCAAGAATATAGCGGGGTGATTCGGTTCTTC.

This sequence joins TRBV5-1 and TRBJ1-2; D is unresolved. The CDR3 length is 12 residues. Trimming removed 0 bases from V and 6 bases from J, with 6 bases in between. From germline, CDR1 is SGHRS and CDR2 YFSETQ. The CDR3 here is CASSLARDGYTF. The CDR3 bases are TGCGCCAGCAGCTTGGCCCGGGATGGCTACACCTTC.